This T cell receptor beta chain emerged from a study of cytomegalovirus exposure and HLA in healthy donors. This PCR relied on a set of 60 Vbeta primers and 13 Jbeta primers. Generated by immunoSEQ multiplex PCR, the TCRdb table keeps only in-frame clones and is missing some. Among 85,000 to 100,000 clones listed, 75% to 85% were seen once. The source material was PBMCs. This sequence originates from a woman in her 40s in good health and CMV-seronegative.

The CDR3 loop reads CASSLGQIIIQETQYF. CDR3 in DNA: TGTGCCAGCAGCTTAGGGCAGATCATCATACAAGAGACCCAGTACTTC. The chain is built from TRBV7-9 and TRBJ2-5; no firm D call. V was cut by 1 base and J by 2 bases, with 14 bases left in between. The germline V gene has CDR1 SEHNR and CDR2 FQNEAQ (reference sequence). There are 16 residues in the CDR3. The full variable domain, rest sourced from reference TRBV7-9 and TRBJ2-5, is DTGVSQNPRHKITKRGQNVTFRCDPISEHNRLYWYRQTLGQGPEFLTYFQNEAQLEKSRLLSDRFSAERPKGSFSTLEIQRTEQGDSAMYLCASSLGQIIIQETQYFGPGTRLLVL.